Below are 14 T cell receptor beta chains sequenced from a single sample in a study of T-cell reconstitution after alpha-beta-depleted transplantation in children. Unique molecular identifiers tagged the TCRbeta library. In TCRdb, the PCR reads were re-called with MiXCR into one record per CDR3 protein. The sample carries approximately 97,000 distinct CDR3 sequences, 4.5% to 7.5% recorded once. Sequencing was performed on PBMCs, mostly from graft donor cells, taken 60 days after TCRalphabeta/CD19-depleted stem cell transplant. Receptors were obtained from a female patient between 2 and 15 years old who had a stem cell transplant for Fanconi anemia, so the T cells may come from the graft donor.

This clonotype was counted at least ten times. The CDR3 coding sequence is TGCGCCAGCAGCATTTTCGGGGGGCTCCCCCAAGAGACCCAGTACTTC. Amino acids: CASSIFGGLPQETQYF. The chain links TRBV5-1 to TRBJ2-5, with a possible D match to TRBD2 (7 bases). Germline V CDR1 and CDR2: SGHRS, YFSETQ. The CDR3 extends over 16 amino acids. Trimming cost V 4 bases and J 1 base, with 17 bases left between them.

This clonotype was seen more than once but under ten times. This sequence joins TRBV7-2 and TRBJ2-1; 11 bases align to TRBD2. CDR3 size: 16 residues. CDR1 and CDR2 (germline): SGHTA, FQGNSA. Trimming at V came to 2 bases and at J to 3 bases, leaving 3 bases not matched to a gene. The CDR3 spells CASSLRTSGYYNEQFF. CDR3 in DNA: TGTGCCAGCAGCTTAAGGACTAGCGGGTACTACAATGAGCAGTTCTTC.

This clonotype was seen a few times. V and J are TRBV20-1 and TRBJ2-1; 12 nucleotides align to TRBD2. In germline, CDR1 is DFQATT, CDR2 SNEGSKA (reference sequence). The CDR3 has 18 amino acids. The CDR3 is CRLKTSGSSLSSYNEQFF. As DNA, the CDR3 is TGCAGGCTGAAGACTAGCGGGAGTTCCCTGAGCTCCTACAATGAGCAGTTCTTC.

This clonotype was recorded many times. J is TRBJ2-7 and V is TRBV28; D is possibly TRBD1 or TRBD2 (5 bases each). The germline CDR1 and CDR2 sequences are MDHEN and SYDVKM. V shed 1 base and J shed 2 bases, with 24 bases lying between them. The CDR3 covers 19 residues. The CDR3 reads CASSLFSRGPEVIPYEQYF. The DNA for the CDR3 is TGTGCCAGCAGTTTATTTTCGAGGGGCCCGGAAGTTATTCCCTACGAGCAGTACTTC.

This clonotype showed up many times. The chain uses TRBV6-6 and TRBJ2-3; 12 bases match TRBD2. This CDR3 comprises 16 residues. V shed 4 bases and J 2 bases; nucleotides not matched to a gene: 4. CDR1 and CDR2 from the germline V gene are MNHNY and SVGAGI (reference sequence). The CDR3 is CASSLLAGGYTDTQYF. The CDR3 region has the DNA TGTGCCAGCAGTTTACTAGCGGGGGGTTACACAGATACGCAGTATTTT.

This clonotype has only a few counts. CDR3 sequence (DNA): TGCAGTGCCCCCCGAAAAGGTTCAGCTGGCTACACCTTC. As protein: CSAPRKGSAGYTF. This chain connects TRBV20-1 to TRBJ1-2, with D hard to call. The V end was cut by 6 bases, the J end by 7 bases, with 18 bases between. Looked up from germline, CDR1 is DFQATT and CDR2 is SNEGSKA (reference sequence). The CDR3 is 13 amino acids.

This clonotype came up many times. This chain's CDR3 is CASSLWGQGSYNEQFF. The CDR3 DNA reads TGTGCCAGCAGCTTATGGGGACAGGGCTCCTACAATGAGCAGTTCTTC. V usage is TRBV7-3 and J usage is TRBJ2-1; 9 bases line up with TRBD1. The germline CDR1 and CDR2 sequences are SGHTA and FQGTGA. V shed 2 bases and J 0 bases; nucleotides not matched to a gene: 2. The CDR3 spans 16 residues.

The J gene is TRBJ2-7, the V gene TRBV18; D possibly corresponds to TRBD1 (7 bases). Trimming pared 1 base from V and 3 bases from J, leaving 22 bases between. CDR3 length: 18 amino acids. Germline loops: CDR1 KGHSH, CDR2 LQKENI. The CDR3 region is CASSPHSLGGTANYEQYF. DNA of the CDR3: TGTGCCAGCTCACCACACTCACTTGGGGGGACAGCCAACTACGAGCAGTACTTC.

This clonotype occurred many times. The chain has TRBV5-1 and TRBJ2-1; 13 bases agree with TRBD2. From germline, CDR1 is SGHRS and CDR2 YFSETQ. V lost 2 bases, J lost 4 bases, and 6 bases stayed unmatched. The CDR3 has 17 amino acids. The CDR3 protein is CASSLKTSGGIYNEQFF. In DNA, the CDR3 is TGCGCCAGCAGCTTAAAGACTAGCGGGGGGATTTACAATGAGCAGTTCTTC.

In this sample, this clonotype turned up many times. This chain links TRBV5-6 with TRBJ2-1, with 7 bases lining up with TRBD1. From germline, CDR1 is SGHDT and CDR2 YYEEEE. V gave up 0 bases and J gave up 3 bases; unmatched junction bases: 12. This CDR3 is 18 amino acids long. CDR3 sequence: CASSLAVLVRTGYNEQFF. DNA for the CDR3: TGTGCCAGCAGCTTGGCGGTTTTAGTTAGGACAGGCTACAATGAGCAGTTCTTC.

This chain connects TRBV2 to TRBJ2-2; TRBD2 aligns across 10 bases. The V gene end was trimmed by 1 base and the J gene end by 1 base; junction bases not matched to a gene: 9. This CDR3 is 19 amino acids long. CDR1 is SNHLY, CDR2 FYNNEI, per germline. The CDR3 region has the DNA TGTGCCAGCAGTGAAGAATCACTAGCGGGGCCTAAGAACACCGGGGAGCTGTTTTTT. Translation: CASSEESLAGPKNTGELFF.

This clonotype was observed at least ten times. The chain employs TRBV3-1 and TRBJ2-2; 9 bases match TRBD2. Germline V CDR1 and CDR2: LGHDT, YNNKEL (reference sequence). The CDR3 sequence is 17 residues long. V lost 4 bases, J lost 2 bases, and 8 bases stayed unmatched. Here the CDR3 DNA reads TGTGCCAGCAGCCTCGTAGCGGGAGTAGGCAACACCGGGGAGCTGTTTTTT. It codes for CASSLVAGVGNTGELFF.

This clonotype was counted many times. J is TRBJ2-7 and V is TRBV5-1, with D uncertain. CDR3 length equals 14 residues. V lost 0 bases to trimming and J lost 7 bases, with 14 bases between them. Germline V CDR1 and CDR2: SGHRS, YFSETQ. CDR3 residues: CASSLGASLGEQYF. CDR3 DNA sequence: TGCGCCAGCAGCTTGGGGGCATCCCTTGGGGAGCAGTACTTC.

In its sample, this clonotype was seen many times. The chain is built from TRBV24-1 and TRBJ2-5; D tentatively reads TRBD1 or TRBD2 (5 bases each). Trimming took 4 bases from V and 5 from J, leaving 16 bases between them. Looked up from germline, CDR1 is KGHDR and CDR2 is SFDVKD. CDR3 length: 15 amino acids. CDR3 in DNA: TGTGCCACCAGTGACGAACCCCGGGACGGCGAGACCCAGTACTTC. Protein: CATSDEPRDGETQYF.